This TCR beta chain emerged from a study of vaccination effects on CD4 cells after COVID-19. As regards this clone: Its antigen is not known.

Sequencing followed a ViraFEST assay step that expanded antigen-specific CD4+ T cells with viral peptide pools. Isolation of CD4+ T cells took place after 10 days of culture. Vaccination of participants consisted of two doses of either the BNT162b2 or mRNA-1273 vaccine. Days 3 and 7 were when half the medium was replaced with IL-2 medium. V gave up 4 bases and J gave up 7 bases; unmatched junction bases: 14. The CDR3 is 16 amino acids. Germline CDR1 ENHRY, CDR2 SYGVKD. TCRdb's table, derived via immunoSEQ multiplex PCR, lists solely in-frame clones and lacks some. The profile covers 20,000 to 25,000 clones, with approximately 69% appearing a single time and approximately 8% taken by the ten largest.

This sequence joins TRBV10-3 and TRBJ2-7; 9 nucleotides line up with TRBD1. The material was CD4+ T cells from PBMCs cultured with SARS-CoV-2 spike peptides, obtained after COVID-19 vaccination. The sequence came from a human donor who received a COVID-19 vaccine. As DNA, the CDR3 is TGTGCCATCAGTGCGGGACCGGGACAGGGTCCGCGGGAGCAGTACTTC. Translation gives CAISAGPGQGPREQYF.